The clone carrying this T cell receptor (beta chain) was counted only a few times. This table comes from immunoSEQ multiplex PCR, and its TCRdb copy is limited to in-frame clones, with some not included. The repertoire holds roughly 120,000 clones, over 80% seen once, with approximately 2.1% in the top ten. The source of the sample is a study of blood T cell repertoires in COVID-19. The receptor's source is a man aged 25-45 years with acute or convalescent COVID-19. Sequenced input: peripheral blood.

CDR3 sequence reads: CASSLDRAYGYTF. The CDR3 DNA reads TGTGCCAGCAGTCTGGACAGAGCCTATGGCTACACCTTC. V gene TRBV6-5 combines with J gene TRBJ1-2, with TRBD1 as a possible D gene (6 bases). Germline-derived CDR1 and CDR2 are MNHEY and SVGAGI. This CDR3 has 13 amino acids. Trimming pared 5 bases from V and 4 bases from J, leaving 11 bases between.